The next 24 T cell receptor beta chains were all read from a single sample in a study of T cell responses to AZD1222 COVID-19 vaccine. Assay used: immunoSEQ multiplex PCR; TCRdb lists only in-frame clones, some missing. Of about 140,000 clones listed, around nine tenths are singletons. The specimen was peripheral blood, collected on day 0 of AZD1222 vaccination. These receptors were obtained from an adult in good health.

J is TRBJ2-1 and V is TRBV6-5; perhaps TRBD1 as D (6 bases). CDR1 MNHEY and CDR2 SVGAGI come from the germline V gene. This CDR3 has 14 residues. V lost 6 bases and J lost 7, with 16 bases in between. The CDR3 DNA is TGTGCCAGCAGGAGATCCAGGGGTGATAATGAGCAGTTCTTC. It yields the protein CASRRSRGDNEQFF.

This clone occurred once. This chain connects TRBV27 to TRBJ1-2; D is unclear. Germline CDR1 and CDR2: MNHEY and SMNVEV (reference sequence). This CDR3 contains 15 residues. V lost 2 bases, J lost 6 bases, and 16 bases lay in between. In nucleotides, the CDR3 is TGTGCCAGCAGTTTACAGCGGGGAAACGAGGATGGCTACACCTTC. Amino acids: CASSLQRGNEDGYTF.

The chain couples TRBV3-1 (or the pseudogene TRBV3-2) to TRBJ2-1; weak D call: TRBD2 (6 bases). The V gene lost 0 bases and the J gene lost 7 bases, with 13 bases spanning the gap. The CDR3 length is 15 residues. The germline V gene encodes CDR1 LGHDT and CDR2 YNNKEL (reference sequence). The CDR3 DNA follows: TGTGCCAGCAGCCAAGAGGGACTTATGGGGAATGAGCAGTTCTTC. Its protein product is CASSQEGLMGNEQFF.

The chain has TRBV6-1 and TRBJ1-2, with a weak D call TRBD1 (5 bases). Trimming cost V 0 bases and J 8 bases, with 16 bases left between them. This CDR3 spans 15 amino acids. The germline CDR1 and CDR2 sequences are MNHNS and SASEGT. CDR3 sequence reads: CASSEAFTGAGGYTF. The CDR3 bases are TGTGCCAGCAGTGAAGCATTCACAGGCGCGGGGGGCTACACCTTC.

The V and J genes are TRBV28 and TRBJ2-5, with TRBD2 matching over 7 bases. CDR1 MDHEN and CDR2 SYDVKM come from the germline V gene. CDR3 length: 15 residues. The V segment lost 4 bases and the J segment 1 base; nucleotides outside the gene matches: 6. The CDR3, as DNA: TGTGCCAGCAGTTGGGGGGGGAGATTCCAAGAGACCCAGTACTTC. It translates to CASSWGGRFQETQYF. The entire variable domain, with the rest obtained from reference TRBV28 and TRBJ2-5, is as follows: DVKVTQSSRYLVKRTGEKVFLECVQDMDHENMFWYRQDPGLGLRLIYFSYDVKMKEKGDIPEGYSVSREKKERFSLILESASTNQTSMYLCASSWGGRFQETQYFGPGTRLLVL.

This chain joins TRBV7-2 and TRBJ2-5; D is perhaps TRBD2 (7 bases). The V gene's germline CDR1 is SGHTA and CDR2 FQGNSA. The V end was cut by 2 bases, the J end by 3 bases, with 16 bases between. The CDR3 spans 16 residues. CDR3 in DNA: TGTGCCAGCAGCTTACGCTGGGGGGGGCCGGAAGAGACCCAGTACTTC. As protein: CASSLRWGGPEETQYF.

With respect to this clone: At one boundary the junction diverges from the germline segment, which might be a read error. The rearrangement joins TRBV4-1 to TRBJ2-7; the D call may be TRBD1 or TRBD2 (5 bases each). Germline values: CDR1 MGHRA, CDR2 YSYEKL. The CDR3 consists of 13 residues. The CDR3 DNA sequence: TGCGCCAGCAGCCAAGAGAACCGGGGCTGGCCCAACTTC. This gives the protein CASSQENRGWPNF.

The genes are TRBV3-1 (or the pseudogene TRBV3-2) and TRBJ1-5, with D maybe TRBD1 (5 bases). Trimming removed 4 bases from V and 4 bases from J, with 14 bases in between. CDR3 length: 15 amino acids. CDR1 is LGHDT and CDR2 is YNNKEL in the germline V gene (reference sequence). CDR3 DNA: TGTGCCAGCAGCCGACAGCCGGGGAAGAATCAGCCCCAGCATTTT. Amino acids: CASSRQPGKNQPQHF.

V is TRBV15 and J is TRBJ1-2; D uncertain. Germline CDR1 LNHNV, CDR2 YYDKDF (reference sequence). The CDR3 is 13 amino acids. Trimming removed 0 bases at V and 2 bases at J, with 4 bases between. CDR3 sequence: CATSRDSNYGYTF. The CDR3 coding sequence is TGTGCCACCAGCAGAGACTCAAACTATGGCTACACCTTC.

This chain uses TRBV15 with TRBJ2-3; 7 bases are shared with TRBD2. V lost 0 bases, J lost 4 bases, and 10 bases stayed unmatched. Germline CDR1 reads LNHNV; CDR2 reads YYDKDF (reference sequence). The CDR3 is made up of 17 amino acids. The CDR3 loop reads CATSRDLLGSGPDTQYF. The CDR3 DNA reads as TGTGCCACCAGCAGAGATCTTCTGGGTAGCGGGCCAGATACGCAGTATTTT.

The DNA for the CDR3 is TGTGCCAGCTCACCCAGGGACGAAAAACTGTTTTTT. Residues: CASSPRDEKLFF. The J gene is TRBJ1-4, the V gene TRBV18; tentative D call: TRBD1 (5 bases). CDR1 and CDR2 (germline): KGHSH, LQKENI. V lost 3 bases and J 8 bases, leaving 7 bases between the germline ends. The CDR3 covers 12 residues.

The V gene is TRBV6-5, the J gene TRBJ1-3; TRBD1 is a possible D gene (5 bases). In germline, CDR1 is MNHEY, CDR2 SVGAGI. The CDR3 runs 15 residues. With 6 bases removed from V and 0 bases from J, the gap between germline ends came to 12 bases. In nucleotides, the CDR3 is TGTGCCAGCAGCCGACAGAGTTACTCTGGAAACACCATATATTTT. It specifies CASSRQSYSGNTIYF.

This chain joins TRBV6-5 and TRBJ2-5, with 8 bases that match TRBD2. J gave up 4 bases and V 11 bases, and 6 bases lay outside the gene matches. The CDR3 spans 12 residues. CDR1 is MNHEY and CDR2 is SVGAGI in the germline V gene. Here the CDR3 reads CALGGGSETQYF. CDR3 coding DNA: TGTGCCCTCGGGGGGGGATCAGAGACCCAGTACTTC.

The chain combines TRBV2 with TRBJ2-5, with 15 bases matching TRBD2. Germline V gene sequence: CDR1 SNHLY, CDR2 FYNNEI. V shed 7 bases, J shed 4 bases, and the junction held 10 bases outside the gene matches. This CDR3 comprises 17 residues. CDR3 loop: CASNARTSGRALETQYF. CDR3 coding DNA: TGTGCCAGCAATGCGCGGACTAGCGGGAGGGCCCTAGAGACCCAGTACTTC.

This chain links TRBV19 with TRBJ1-5; maybe TRBD1 (5 bases). The germline V gene encodes CDR1 LNHDA and CDR2 SQIVND (reference sequence). Trimming removed 3 bases at V and 0 bases at J, with 12 bases between. The CDR3 runs 16 residues. The chain's CDR3 is CASSIGSGRSNQPQHF. In nucleotides, the CDR3 is TGTGCCAGTAGTATTGGGTCAGGGCGTAGCAATCAGCCCCAGCATTTT.

The rearrangement uses TRBV24-1 and TRBJ2-3, with D perhaps TRBD1 or TRBD2 (7 bases each). In germline, CDR1 is KGHDR, CDR2 SFDVKD. V shed 1 base and J shed 4 bases, with 23 bases lying between them. CDR3 length equals 19 residues. This chain's CDR3 is CATSDFSGRARGVPDTQYF. CDR3 nucleotides: TGTGCCACCAGTGATTTCTCGGGGAGGGCCAGGGGGGTTCCAGATACGCAGTATTTT.

The rearrangement uses TRBV5-8 and TRBJ1-2; D not resolved. This CDR3 has 14 amino acids. The V gene lost 0 bases and the J gene lost 6 bases, with 12 bases spanning the gap. In germline, CDR1 is SGHTS, CDR2 YDEGEE. The CDR3, as DNA: TGTGCCAGCAGCTTGGGAAGGATTACAGATGGCTACACCTTC. The encoded protein is CASSLGRITDGYTF.

This clone has only one observation. At one end, the junction sequence differs from germline, possibly due to a read error. This sequence joins TRBV7-7 and TRBJ2-2; TRBD1 matches at 7 bases. Germline V lookup: CDR1 SSHAT, CDR2 FNYEAQ (reference sequence). CDR3 length: 13 amino acids. CDR3 DNA sequence: TGTGCTAGCAGTTTCCAGGGGGCCGGGGAGCTGTTTTTT. Amino acid sequence: CASSFQGAGELFF.

CDR3 sequence: CASSYSWTGDNYGYTF. The CDR3 DNA follows: TGTGCCAGCAGTTACTCTTGGACAGGGGATAACTATGGCTACACCTTC. V and J are TRBV6-5 and TRBJ1-2; 9 bases align to TRBD1. Germline V gene data show CDR1 as MNHEY and CDR2 as SVGAGI. The CDR3 contains 16 residues. V shed 0 bases, J shed 1 base, and the junction held 3 bases outside the gene matches.

The chain links TRBV24-1 to TRBJ1-2; D remains ambiguous. There are 12 residues in the CDR3. Germline loops: CDR1 KGHDR, CDR2 SFDVKD. The V end was cut by 4 bases, the J end by 6 bases, with 8 bases between. CDR3 sequence: CATSEPGHGYTF. The CDR3 region has the DNA TGTGCCACCAGTGAGCCTGGGCATGGCTACACCTTC.

V usage is TRBV25-1 and J usage is TRBJ2-1; 11 nucleotides line up with TRBD2. V dropped 5 bases and J dropped 4; count of bases not matched to a gene: 10. The CDR3 contains 17 residues. Per germline, CDR1 MGHDK and CDR2 SYGVNS. The CDR3 bases are TGTGCCAGCAGTTTGACCCAACTAGCGGGAGTATACAATGAGCAGTTCTTC. Translated: CASSLTQLAGVYNEQFF.

The chain employs TRBV2 and TRBJ1-1, with 7 bases lining up with TRBD1. The V segment lost 2 bases and the J segment 3 bases; nucleotides outside the gene matches: 12. CDR3 length equals 17 residues. CDR1 is SNHLY, CDR2 FYNNEI, per germline. CDR3 sequence reads: CASSEKGAQVRYTEAFF. The CDR3 nucleotides are TGTGCCAGCAGTGAAAAGGGGGCGCAAGTCAGGTACACTGAAGCTTTCTTT.

The rearrangement uses TRBV19 and TRBJ1-2; unclear D gene. The CDR3 runs 14 residues. The germline V gene has CDR1 LNHDA and CDR2 SQIVND (reference sequence). The V end was cut by 1 base, the J end by 2 bases, with 8 bases between. The CDR3: CASSIVPGNYGYTF. The CDR3 DNA sequence: TGTGCCAGTAGTATAGTTCCGGGAAACTATGGCTACACCTTC. Variable domain in full (rest from reference TRBV19 and TRBJ1-2): DGGITQSPKYLFRKEGQNVTLSCEQNLNHDAMYWYRQDPGQGLRLIYYSQIVNDFQKGDIAEGYSVSREKKESFPLTVTSAQKNPTAFYLCASSIVPGNYGYTFGSGTRLTVV.

This chain links TRBV28 with TRBJ1-1; a possible D gene is TRBD1 (5 bases). V was clipped by 7 bases and J by 0 bases, with 12 bases between them. This CDR3 comprises 14 residues. The germline V gene encodes CDR1 MDHEN and CDR2 SYDVKM. CDR3 sequence: CASKIGGVNTEAFF. The CDR3 DNA follows: TGTGCCAGCAAAATCGGGGGGGTGAACACTGAAGCTTTCTTT.